Below, 21 T cell receptor beta chains from the same sample are listed, as sequenced in a study of T cells in Graves' hyperthyroidism and ophthalmopathy. Amplified regions were TCR beta CDR3 sequences from RNA transcripts. HTBI primers were used for first-round RT-PCR of the TCR CDR3. A single record per CDR3 protein comes from TCRdb applying MiXCR to the multiplex PCR reads. Among 200,000 to 250,000 distinct CDR3 sequences listed, about 17% were seen once. Sequenced material: blood. The receptors here all came from a woman younger than 35 with Graves' ophthalmopathy.

This clonotype was detected many times. The gene calls are TRBV5-1 and TRBJ1-1; TRBD1 might be the D (5 bases). Deletions cut 2 bases from V and 10 bases from J, with 9 bases between. The germline V gene encodes CDR1 SGHRS and CDR2 YFSETQ. This CDR3 has 11 amino acids. This CDR3 reads CASSFQGGAFF. CDR3 in DNA: TGCGCCAGCAGCTTCCAGGGAGGAGCTTTCTTT. The entire variable domain, with the rest obtained from reference TRBV5-1 and TRBJ1-1, is as follows: KAGVTQTPRYLIKTRGQQVTLSCSPISGHRSVSWYQQTPGQGLQFLFEYFSETQRNKGNFPGRFSGRQFSNSRSEMNVSTLELGDSALYLCASSFQGGAFFGQGTRLTVV.

In this sample, this clonotype turned up a few times. The genes are TRBV24-1 and TRBJ2-1; D is undetermined. V was shortened by 1 base and J by 5 bases, with 5 bases between the two germline ends. The CDR3 totals 13 residues. CDR1 is KGHDR, CDR2 SFDVKD, per germline. The CDR3 DNA reads TGTGCCACCAGTGATTTCAATGACAATGAGCAGTTCTTC. Translated: CATSDFNDNEQFF.

There are many counts of this clonotype. This sequence joins TRBV2 and TRBJ1-5; the D gene is possibly TRBD1 (6 bases). V dropped 7 bases and J dropped 4 bases, with 11 bases sitting between them. The CDR3 contains 13 residues. Germline lookup yields CDR1 SNHLY and CDR2 FYNNEI. As DNA, the CDR3 is TGTGCCAGCAAATCACAGGGAAATCAGCCCCAGCATTTT. Translation: CASKSQGNQPQHF.

This clonotype came up many times. The chain has TRBV3-1 and TRBJ1-1, with D perhaps matching TRBD1 (5 bases). The CDR3 runs 13 residues. Deletions cut 3 bases from V and 7 bases from J, with 12 bases between. Germline V gene lookup returns CDR1 LGHDT and CDR2 YNNKEL (reference sequence). This CDR3 reads CASSQGGGFEAFF. The CDR3 nucleotides read TGTGCCAGCAGCCAGGGGGGAGGTTTTGAAGCTTTCTTT.

This clonotype showed up many times. The chain combines TRBV6-5 with TRBJ2-3, with 10 positions matching TRBD1. J was trimmed by 5 bases and V by 2 bases; bases with no gene match: 4. Germline CDR1 MNHEY, CDR2 SVGAGI. The CDR3 length is 15 residues. The CDR3 DNA is TGTGCCAGCAGTTACGGGACAGGGGATGGAGATACGCAGTATTTT. Its protein is CASSYGTGDGDTQYF.

This clonotype was seen at least ten times. The J gene is TRBJ2-5, the V gene TRBV20-1; D might be TRBD1 (6 bases). The CDR3 length is 16 residues. Germline values: CDR1 DFQATT, CDR2 SNEGSKA (reference sequence). Deletions cut 0 bases from V and 4 bases from J, with 18 bases between. The CDR3, as DNA: TGCAGTGCTAGAGAGTGGGGCAGGGGTGGATCAGAGACCCAGTACTTC. Protein sequence: CSAREWGRGGSETQYF.

This clonotype was recorded many times. V and J are TRBV29-1 and TRBJ2-7; TRBD2 might be the D (6 bases). V lost 0 bases, J lost 3 bases, and 24 bases lay in between. The length of the CDR3 is 18 residues. CDR1 and CDR2 from the germline V gene are SQVTM and ANQGSEA. The CDR3 DNA follows: TGCAGCGTTGAAGATACGGCAGGGAATCCCGGCGGGGTCTACGAGCAGTACTTC. Its translation is CSVEDTAGNPGGVYEQYF.

In this sample, this clonotype turned up many times. CDR3 in amino acids: CASSFGGANVLTF. DNA of the CDR3: TGTGCCAGCAGCTTTGGTGGGGCCAACGTCCTGACTTTC. This chain connects TRBV7-3 to TRBJ2-6; D remains unclear. Germline-derived CDR1 and CDR2 are SGHTA and FQGTGA. V lost 3 bases to trimming and J lost 3 bases, with 3 bases between them. The CDR3 loop spans 13 amino acids.

This clonotype was recorded many times. The rearrangement uses TRBV7-2 and TRBJ2-3; TRBD1 is a possible D gene (5 bases). Trimming took 5 bases from V and 0 from J, leaving 12 bases between them. Germline-derived CDR1 and CDR2 are SGHTA and FQGNSA. The CDR3 has 15 amino acids. This CDR3 is CASSRQGVSTDTQYF. The CDR3 DNA is TGTGCCAGCAGCAGACAAGGGGTGAGCACAGATACGCAGTATTTT.

The rearrangement uses TRBV18 and TRBJ1-2, with 10 bases lining up with TRBD1. The germline V gene encodes CDR1 KGHSH and CDR2 LQKENI. CDR3 length: 14 residues. The trim removed 3 bases at V and 7 bases at J, leaving 5 bases unmatched. The CDR3 DNA is TGTGCCAGCTCACCCGGGACAGGGGAGGCTGGCTACACCTTC. This gives the protein CASSPGTGEAGYTF. Complete variable domain (other parts from reference TRBV18 and TRBJ1-2): NAGVMQNPRHLVRRRGQEARLRCSPMKGHSHVYWYRQLPEEGLKFMVYLQKENIIDESGMPKERFSAEFPKEGPSILRIQQVVRGDSAAYFCASSPGTGEAGYTFGSGTRLTVV.

This clonotype was recorded at least ten times. The V gene is TRBV20-1, the J gene TRBJ1-2; 7 bases line up with TRBD1. The CDR3 sequence is 12 residues long. With 4 bases clipped from V and 6 bases from J, the junction kept 5 bases outside the gene matches. CDR1 and CDR2 (germline): DFQATT, SNEGSKA (reference sequence). Written as DNA, the CDR3 is TGCAGTGCTATCGTAGACAGGGATGGCTACACCTTC. It yields the protein CSAIVDRDGYTF.

This clonotype has at least ten counts. The chain carries TRBV20-1 and TRBJ1-5, with D tentatively TRBD1 (6 bases). CDR1 and CDR2 (germline): DFQATT, SNEGSKA (reference sequence). Trimming cost V 6 bases and J 5 bases, with 11 bases left between them. This CDR3 region has 12 residues. The CDR3 is CSAGKGDQPQHF. The CDR3 coding sequence is TGCAGTGCCGGCAAGGGGGATCAGCCCCAGCATTTT.

There are many counts of this clonotype. The chain recombines TRBV6-4 with TRBJ1-1; 12 bases match TRBD1. The CDR3 is 16 residues long. CDR1 is MRHNA, CDR2 SNTAGT, per germline. V lost 9 bases to trimming and J lost 1 base; unmatched junction nucleotides: 9. CDR3 loop: CASINRDRGQNTEAFF. The CDR3 DNA follows: TGTGCCAGTATAAACCGGGACAGGGGGCAGAACACTGAAGCTTTCTTT.

The chain recombines TRBV29-1 with TRBJ1-1, with 7 bases aligning to TRBD1. The CDR3 is 12 amino acids. The V and J ends lost 6 bases and 7 bases, in that order; junction bases with no gene match: 8. Looked up from germline, CDR1 is SQVTM and CDR2 is ANQGSEA. CDR3 protein: CSVEAGGIEAFF. The CDR3 DNA follows: TGCAGCGTGGAGGCAGGGGGGATTGAAGCTTTCTTT.

This clonotype was recorded many times. The rearrangement joins TRBV3-1 to TRBJ1-5, with D unresolved. V lost 1 base and J lost 4, with 8 bases in between. The length of the CDR3 is 14 residues. CDR1 is LGHDT and CDR2 is YNNKEL in the germline V gene (reference sequence). The CDR3 DNA sequence: TGTGCCAGCAGCCAAGCTCATGGAAATCAGCCCCAGCATTTT. It codes for CASSQAHGNQPQHF.

This chain joins TRBV5-7 and TRBJ1-4; 8 bases map to TRBD1. TRBV5-7 is an open reading frame whose function is uncertain. The CDR3 length is 13 residues. V shed 4 bases, J shed 10 bases, and the junction held 6 bases outside the gene matches. The CDR3 reads CASSQDREGKLFF. The CDR3 coding sequence is TGTGCCAGCAGCCAGGACAGGGAGGGAAAACTGTTTTTT.

This clonotype was counted at least ten times. The rearrangement links TRBV7-9 to TRBJ1-4, with D tentatively TRBD1 (5 bases). Germline CDR1 and CDR2: SEHNR and FQNEAQ (reference sequence). The CDR3 has 14 amino acids. The V end was cut by 5 bases, the J end by 7 bases, with 14 bases between. This CDR3 is CASSGGPSTEKLFF. The CDR3 region has the DNA TGTGCCAGCAGCGGGGGACCGTCCACTGAAAAACTGTTTTTT.

This clonotype has ten or more counts. The chain carries TRBV28 and TRBJ1-2, with D perhaps TRBD1 (6 bases). V lost 2 bases and J 10 bases, leaving 8 bases between the germline ends. Germline V gene data show CDR1 as MDHEN and CDR2 as SYDVKM. The CDR3 length is 11 residues. The chain's CDR3 is CASSLEGVYTF. DNA of the CDR3: TGTGCCAGCAGTTTAGAGGGGGTCTACACCTTC.

This clonotype was recorded at least ten times. The chain employs TRBV6-2 or TRBV6-3 and TRBJ2-7, with 7 positions matching TRBD1. Germline V gene sequence: CDR1 MNHEY, CDR2 SVGEGT. Trimming removed 3 bases from V and 5 bases from J; junction bases left unmatched: 10. The CDR3 loop spans 15 amino acids. The CDR3 nucleotides are TGTGCCAGCAGTTATTTAGGGGGACAGTACCACGAGCAGTACTTC. Amino acids: CASSYLGGQYHEQYF.

The chain has TRBV5-1 and TRBJ1-1; 11 bases map to TRBD1. Unmatched junction bases numbered 6, after V lost 4 bases and J lost 4 bases. This CDR3 spans 15 amino acids. Germline V gene data show CDR1 as SGHRS and CDR2 as YFSETQ. The CDR3 region is CASSPGQGAGTEAFF. The CDR3 DNA sequence: TGCGCCAGCAGCCCAGGACAGGGGGCGGGCACTGAAGCTTTCTTT.

This clonotype was detected ten times or more. The rearrangement joins TRBV6-1 to TRBJ2-5, with a possible D match to TRBD2 (6 bases). V lost 5 bases and J lost 5, with 12 bases in between. This CDR3 has 13 residues. From germline, CDR1 is MNHNS and CDR2 SASEGT. For the CDR3, the DNA is TGTGCCAGCAGTTTTATCCTAGCGGAGACCCAGTACTTC. As protein: CASSFILAETQYF.